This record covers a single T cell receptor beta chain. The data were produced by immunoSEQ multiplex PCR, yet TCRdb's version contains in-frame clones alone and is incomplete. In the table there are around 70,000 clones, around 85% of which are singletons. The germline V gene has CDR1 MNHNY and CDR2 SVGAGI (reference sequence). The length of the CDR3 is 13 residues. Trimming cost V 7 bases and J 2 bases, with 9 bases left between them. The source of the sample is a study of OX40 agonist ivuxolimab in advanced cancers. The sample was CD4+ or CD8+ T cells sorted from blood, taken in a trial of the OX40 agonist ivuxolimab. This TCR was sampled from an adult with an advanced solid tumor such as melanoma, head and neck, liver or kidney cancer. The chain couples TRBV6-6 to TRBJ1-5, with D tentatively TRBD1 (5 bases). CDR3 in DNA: TGTGCCAGCACGGGGGGTGGCAATCAGCCCCAGCATTTT. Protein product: CASTGGGNQPQHF.